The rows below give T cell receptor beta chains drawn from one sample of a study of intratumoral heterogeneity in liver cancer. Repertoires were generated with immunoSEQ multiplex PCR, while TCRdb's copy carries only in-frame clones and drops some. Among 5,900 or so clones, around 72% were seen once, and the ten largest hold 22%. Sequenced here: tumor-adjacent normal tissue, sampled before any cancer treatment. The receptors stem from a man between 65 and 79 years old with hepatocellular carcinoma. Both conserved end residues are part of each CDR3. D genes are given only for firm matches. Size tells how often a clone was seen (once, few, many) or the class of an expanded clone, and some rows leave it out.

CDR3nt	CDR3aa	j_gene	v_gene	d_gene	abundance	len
TGTGCCACCAGCAGAGAAGGCCAGCGTAGCTCCTACAATGAGCAGTTCTTC	CATSREGQRSSYNEQFF	TRBJ2-1	TRBV15	.	.	17
TGCGCCAGCAGACCTCAGACAGGGGGATCCTATGGCTACACCTTC	CASRPQTGGSYGYTF	TRBJ1-2	TRBV4-3	TRBD1	.	15
TGTGCCAGCTTACACCAACAGGGGGCAAGGGAGACCCAGTACTTC	CASLHQQGARETQYF	TRBJ2-5	TRBV27	TRBD1	medium-sized	15
TGTGCCACCAGCAGCCGGGACAGGGGGGTCAATCAGCCCCAGCATTTT	CATSSRDRGVNQPQHF	TRBJ1-5	TRBV15	TRBD1	medium-sized	16
TGCGCCAGCAGCTTGGGACTAGCGGGGGACACAGATACGCAGTATTTT	CASSLGLAGDTDTQYF	TRBJ2-3	TRBV5-1	TRBD2	.	16
TGTGCCAGCAGCTTAGGACAGGGCTCCACTGAAGCTTTCTTT	CASSLGQGSTEAFF	TRBJ1-1	TRBV7-9	TRBD1	.	14
TGTGCCAGCAGTTACGGGACTAGCGGGGGCCTCCAAGAGACCCAGTACTTC	CASSYGTSGGLQETQYF	TRBJ2-5	TRBV6-2/TRBV6-3	TRBD2	once	17
TGTGCCAGCAGTTTAGGCCAGGGCTTCGAGCAGTTCTTC	CASSLGQGFEQFF	TRBJ2-1	TRBV12-3/TRBV12-4	.	.	13
TGTGCCAGCAGTTTATATTCAGATACGCAGTATTTT	CASSLYSDTQYF	TRBJ2-3	TRBV28	.	.	12
TGTGCCAGCTCCAGAGAGACTGAAGCTTTCTTT	CASSRETEAFF	TRBJ1-1	TRBV7-9	.	.	11
TGCAGTGCTAGTCTCACAGGGGGCTACTACGAGCAGTACTTC	CSASLTGGYYEQYF	TRBJ2-7	TRBV20-1	TRBD1	.	14
TGTGCCAGCAGTCATAGCGGGGGGGGATACTACAATGAGCAGTTCTTC	CASSHSGGGYYNEQFF	TRBJ2-1	TRBV5-4	TRBD2	medium-sized	16
TGTGCCAGCAGTGAAGTGGTGGAGAAATATGGCTACACCTTC	CASSEVVEKYGYTF	TRBJ1-2	TRBV6-1	.	.	14
TGTGCCAGCAGCTTAGGTGGAGGGACCAAAAATCAGCCCCAGCATTTT	CASSLGGGTKNQPQHF	TRBJ1-5	TRBV7-6	.	.	16
TGTGCCAGCAGCCGGACAGGGGGCGACTATGGCTACACCTTC	CASSRTGGDYGYTF	TRBJ1-2	TRBV7-9	TRBD1	few	14
TGTGCCAGCAGCTTATGGGGGGGGTACACCGGGGAGCTGTTTTTT	CASSLWGGYTGELFF	TRBJ2-2	TRBV11-3	TRBD2	.	15
TGTGCCAGCAGCGGTAGGACGGGTGGCTATGGCTACACCTTC	CASSGRTGGYGYTF	TRBJ1-2	TRBV9	.	.	14
TGTGCCACCGGGGACACCAACAATGAGCAGTTCTTC	CATGDTNNEQFF	TRBJ2-1	TRBV24-1	.	.	12
TGTGCCAGCAGCTCGAATCCGGGACCCTTGGATGGCTACACCTTC	CASSSNPGPLDGYTF	TRBJ1-2	TRBV11-2	.	.	15
TGTGCCAGCACCGCGAACCCGGGCTCAGGACGGGAGACCCAGTACTTC	CASTANPGSGRETQYF	TRBJ2-5	TRBV5-5	.	.	16
TGTGCCAGCAGTTACTTTGGGGGGAGCACTGAAGCTTTCTTT	CASSYFGGSTEAFF	TRBJ1-1	TRBV6-5	.	few	14
TGTGCCAGCAGCCAATGGACAGGTGTCTCACCCCTCCACTTT	CASSQWTGVSPLHF	TRBJ1-6	TRBV7-2	TRBD1	.	14
TGTGCCAGCACCGGTAGACAGGAGGCCTACGAGCAGTACTTC	CASTGRQEAYEQYF	TRBJ2-7	TRBV6-6	.	.	14
TGTGCCAGCAGCTTCGGACAGCCTACAGATACGCAGTATTTT	CASSFGQPTDTQYF	TRBJ2-3	TRBV7-3	.	.	14
TGCGCCAGCGGCACAGGGGGCGCGCGGAACACTGAAGCTTTCTTT	CASGTGGARNTEAFF	TRBJ1-1	TRBV5-1	TRBD1	.	15
TGTGCCAGCAGCCAAGACCTAGGACAAGAGACCCAGTACTTC	CASSQDLGQETQYF	TRBJ2-5	TRBV4-2	.	.	14
TGTGCCACCAGCAGAGATTTTGGGGAGGTTGAGACCCAGTACTTC	CATSRDFGEVETQYF	TRBJ2-5	TRBV15	.	.	15
TGTGCCAGCAGCCCCGACAGGGGGCAGTGGGAGACCCAGTACTTC	CASSPDRGQWETQYF	TRBJ2-5	TRBV7-3	TRBD1	.	15
TGTGCCAGCAGCTTACCCACTACTAACTATGGCTACACCTTC	CASSLPTTNYGYTF	TRBJ1-2	TRBV7-9	.	few	14